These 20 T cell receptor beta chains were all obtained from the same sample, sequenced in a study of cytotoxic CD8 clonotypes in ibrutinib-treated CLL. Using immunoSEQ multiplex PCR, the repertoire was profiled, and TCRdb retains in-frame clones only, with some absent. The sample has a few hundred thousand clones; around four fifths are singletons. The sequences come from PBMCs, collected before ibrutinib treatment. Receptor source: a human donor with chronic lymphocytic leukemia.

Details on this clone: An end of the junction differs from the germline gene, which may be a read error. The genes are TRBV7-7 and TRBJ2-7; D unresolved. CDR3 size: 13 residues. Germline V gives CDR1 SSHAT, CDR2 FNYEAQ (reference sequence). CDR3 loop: CASSFGPLYEQYF. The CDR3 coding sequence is TGTGCTAGCAGCTTCGGACCACTCTACGAGCAGTACTTC.

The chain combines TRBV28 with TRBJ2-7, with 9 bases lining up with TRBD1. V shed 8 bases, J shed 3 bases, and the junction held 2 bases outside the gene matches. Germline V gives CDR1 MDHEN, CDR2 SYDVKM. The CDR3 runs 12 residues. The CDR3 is CASGTGFYEQYF. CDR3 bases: TGTGCCAGCGGGACAGGGTTCTACGAGCAGTACTTC.

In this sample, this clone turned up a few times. CDR3 sequence reads: CSVEAAYNEQFF. The CDR3 nucleotides read TGCAGCGTTGAAGCAGCCTACAATGAGCAGTTCTTC. J is TRBJ2-1 and V is TRBV29-1; D not resolved. Germline-derived CDR1 and CDR2 are SQVTM and ANQGSEA. Deletions cut 1 base from V and 2 bases from J, with 3 bases between. The CDR3 spans 12 residues.

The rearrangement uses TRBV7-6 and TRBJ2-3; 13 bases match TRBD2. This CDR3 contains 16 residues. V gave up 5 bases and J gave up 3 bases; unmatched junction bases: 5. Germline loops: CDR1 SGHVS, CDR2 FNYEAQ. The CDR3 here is CASSPRLAGGTDTQYF. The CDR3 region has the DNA TGTGCCAGCAGCCCCCGACTAGCGGGAGGTACAGATACGCAGTATTTT.

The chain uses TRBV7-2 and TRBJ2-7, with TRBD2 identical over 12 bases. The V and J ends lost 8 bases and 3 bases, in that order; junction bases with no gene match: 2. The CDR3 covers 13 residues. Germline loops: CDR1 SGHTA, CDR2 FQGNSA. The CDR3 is CASRLAGVYEQYF. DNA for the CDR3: TGTGCCAGCCGACTAGCGGGGGTCTACGAGCAGTACTTC.

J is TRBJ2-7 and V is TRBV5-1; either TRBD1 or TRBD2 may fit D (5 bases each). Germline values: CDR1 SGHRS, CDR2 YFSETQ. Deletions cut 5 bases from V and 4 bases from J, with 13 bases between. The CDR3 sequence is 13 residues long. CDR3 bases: TGCGCCAGCAGACTGGGACCCGCATACGAGCAGTACTTC. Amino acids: CASRLGPAYEQYF.

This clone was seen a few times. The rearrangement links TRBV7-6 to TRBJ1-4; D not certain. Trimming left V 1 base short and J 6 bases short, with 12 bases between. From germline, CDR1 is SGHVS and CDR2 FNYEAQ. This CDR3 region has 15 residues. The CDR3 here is CASSLGGNTHEKLFF. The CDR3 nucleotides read TGTGCCAGCAGCTTAGGTGGAAACACCCATGAAAAACTGTTTTTT.

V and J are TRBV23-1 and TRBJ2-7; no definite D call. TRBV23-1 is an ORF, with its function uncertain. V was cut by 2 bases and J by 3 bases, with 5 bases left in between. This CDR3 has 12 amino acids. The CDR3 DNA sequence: TGCGCCAGCAGTCAAGGGTTCTACGAGCAGTACTTC. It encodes CASSQGFYEQYF.

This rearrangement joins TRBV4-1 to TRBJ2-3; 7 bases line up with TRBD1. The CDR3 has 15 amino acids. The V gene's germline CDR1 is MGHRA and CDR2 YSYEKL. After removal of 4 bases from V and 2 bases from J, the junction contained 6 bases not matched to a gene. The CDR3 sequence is CASSPWGQHTDTQYF. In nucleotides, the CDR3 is TGCGCCAGCAGCCCGTGGGGACAGCACACAGATACGCAGTATTTT.

CDR3 sequence: CASSLGLAGGGVQYF. Written as DNA, the CDR3 is TGTGCCAGCAGCTTAGGGCTAGCGGGAGGTGGTGTGCAGTACTTC. This chain uses TRBV7-8 with TRBJ2-7; 11 bases align to TRBD2. This CDR3 has 15 residues. Germline CDR1 reads SGHVS; CDR2 reads FQNEAQ. The V gene end was trimmed by 1 base and the J gene end by 9 bases; junction bases not matched to a gene: 8.

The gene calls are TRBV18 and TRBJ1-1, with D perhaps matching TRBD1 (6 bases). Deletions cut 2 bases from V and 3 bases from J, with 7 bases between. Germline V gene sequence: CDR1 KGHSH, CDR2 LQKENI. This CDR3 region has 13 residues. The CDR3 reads CASSPYRDTEAFF. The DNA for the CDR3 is TGTGCCAGCTCACCATACAGGGACACTGAAGCTTTCTTT.

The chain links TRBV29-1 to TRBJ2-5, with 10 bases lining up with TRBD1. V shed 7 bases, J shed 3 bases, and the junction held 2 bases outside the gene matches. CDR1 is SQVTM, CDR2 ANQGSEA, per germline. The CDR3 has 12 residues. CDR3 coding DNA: TGCAGCGGACAGGGGGCAGAAGAGACCCAGTACTTC. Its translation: CSGQGAEETQYF.

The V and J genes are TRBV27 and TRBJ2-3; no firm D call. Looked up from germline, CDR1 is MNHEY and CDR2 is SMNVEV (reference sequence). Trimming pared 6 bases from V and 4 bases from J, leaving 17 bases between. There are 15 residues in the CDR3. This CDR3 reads CASRVAAWLADTQYF. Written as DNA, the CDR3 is TGTGCCAGCAGAGTCGCGGCGTGGTTGGCAGATACGCAGTATTTT.

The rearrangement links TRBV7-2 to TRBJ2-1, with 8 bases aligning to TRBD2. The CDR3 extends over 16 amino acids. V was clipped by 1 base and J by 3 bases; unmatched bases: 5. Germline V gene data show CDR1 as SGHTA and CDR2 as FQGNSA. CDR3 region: CASSLVGTRDYNEQFF. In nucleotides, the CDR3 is TGTGCCAGCAGCTTAGTTGGGACTAGGGACTACAATGAGCAGTTCTTC.

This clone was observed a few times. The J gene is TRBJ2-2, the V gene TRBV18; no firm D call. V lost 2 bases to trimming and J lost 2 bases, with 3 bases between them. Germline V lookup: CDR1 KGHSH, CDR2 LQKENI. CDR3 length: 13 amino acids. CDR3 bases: TGTGCCAGCTCACCAATTAACACCGGGGAGCTGTTTTTT. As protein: CASSPINTGELFF.

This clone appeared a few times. Here the CDR3 DNA reads TGTGCCACCAGCAGAGAGATGGCTGTCCACGAGCAGTACTTC. Translated: CATSREMAVHEQYF. The chain joins TRBV15 to TRBJ2-7; no clear D. CDR1 LNHNV and CDR2 YYDKDF come from the germline V gene (reference sequence). The V and J ends lost 0 bases and 5 bases respectively, with 11 bases between them. The CDR3 has 14 residues.

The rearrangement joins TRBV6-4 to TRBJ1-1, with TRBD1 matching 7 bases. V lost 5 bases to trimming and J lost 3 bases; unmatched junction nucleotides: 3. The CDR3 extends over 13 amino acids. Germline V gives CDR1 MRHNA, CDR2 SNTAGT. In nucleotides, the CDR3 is TGTGCCAGCAGTCGAGACAGGGACACTGAAGCTTTCTTT. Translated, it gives CASSRDRDTEAFF.

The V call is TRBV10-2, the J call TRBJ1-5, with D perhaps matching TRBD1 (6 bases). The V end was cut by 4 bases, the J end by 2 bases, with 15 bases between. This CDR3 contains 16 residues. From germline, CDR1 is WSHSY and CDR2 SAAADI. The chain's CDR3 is CASSGGGFGGNQPQHF. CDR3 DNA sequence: TGCGCCAGCAGTGGAGGGGGGTTTGGGGGCAATCAGCCCCAGCATTTT.

The CDR3 region is CASSLQSGLGYTF. CDR3 coding DNA: TGTGCCAGCAGCTTGCAATCAGGGTTAGGCTACACCTTC. The chain has TRBV11-2 and TRBJ1-2; tentative D call: TRBD1 (5 bases). The CDR3 is 13 residues long. V lost 3 bases, J lost 8 bases, and 13 bases lay in between. The germline gives CDR1 SGHAT, CDR2 FQNNGV.

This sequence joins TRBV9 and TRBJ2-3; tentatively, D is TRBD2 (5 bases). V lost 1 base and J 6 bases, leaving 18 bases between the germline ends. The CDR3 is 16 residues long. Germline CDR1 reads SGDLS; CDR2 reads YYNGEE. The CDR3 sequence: CASSVSWTLLVDTQYF. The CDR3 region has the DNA TGTGCCAGCAGCGTATCTTGGACTCTACTTGTGGATACGCAGTATTTT.